A single sample is the source of the 21 T cell receptor beta chains below, sequenced in a study of shared clonotypes between healthy human individuals. Naive CD8 isolation took CD45RO-negative cells positively selected for CCR7 and excluded terminally differentiated effector memory CD45RA+ cells. Assay used: immunoSEQ multiplex PCR; TCRdb lists only in-frame clones, some missing. The sample lists about 700,000 clones, 90% to 95% occurring once. Sequenced: naive CD8+ T cells sorted from blood. These receptors were collected from a man aged 25 to 40 in good health.

V usage is TRBV14 and J usage is TRBJ2-2; D is uncertain. Trimming shortened V by 1 base and J by 3 bases, and 12 bases separated the two germline ends. CDR1 and CDR2 (germline): SGHDN, FVKESK. The CDR3 contains 16 residues. CDR3 sequence: CASSQGYRVYTGELFF. The CDR3 nucleotides read TGTGCCAGCAGCCAAGGTTATAGGGTGTACACCGGGGAGCTGTTTTTT.

This clone has only one observation. The CDR3 DNA sequence: TGTGCCAGCAGCTCCAATTGGGAGCAGTACTTC. Translation gives CASSSNWEQYF. The V call is TRBV7-9, the J call TRBJ2-7; D call uncertain. The germline V gene encodes CDR1 SEHNR and CDR2 FQNEAQ (reference sequence). The CDR3 length is 11 residues. The germline V and J ends were trimmed by 4 bases and 7 bases, with 8 bases remaining between them.

J is TRBJ2-3 and V is TRBV28; D is tentatively TRBD1 or TRBD2 (5 bases each). Trimming removed 3 bases from V and 0 bases from J, with 10 bases in between. The CDR3 covers 15 residues. Germline V CDR1 and CDR2: MDHEN, SYDVKM. The CDR3 region is CASSFGALSTDTQYF. The CDR3 DNA reads TGTGCCAGCAGTTTCGGGGCCCTGAGCACAGATACGCAGTATTTT. Using reference TRBV28 and TRBJ2-3 for the parts outside the CDR3, the full variable domain is DVKVTQSSRYLVKRTGEKVFLECVQDMDHENMFWYRQDPGLGLRLIYFSYDVKMKEKGDIPEGYSVSREKKERFSLILESASTNQTSMYLCASSFGALSTDTQYFGPGTRLTVL.

This chain's CDR3 is CASSYFWASYNEQFF. The CDR3, as DNA: TGTGCCAGCAGTTACTTTTGGGCGAGCTACAATGAGCAGTTCTTC. The rearrangement uses TRBV6-6 and TRBJ2-1; D not certain. CDR1 MNHNY and CDR2 SVGAGI come from the germline V gene (reference sequence). Trimming removed 1 base from V and 3 bases from J, with 10 bases in between. The CDR3 sequence is 15 residues long.

With respect to this clone: Different DNA sequences within this sample yield the same CDR3. This chain links TRBV19 with TRBJ2-1, with 8 bases lining up with TRBD2. Losses at the gene ends were 7 bases for V and 0 bases for J; bases not matched to a gene: 5. The CDR3 loop spans 15 amino acids. CDR1 and CDR2 from the germline V gene are LNHDA and SQIVND (reference sequence). The DNA of the CDR3 is TGTGCCAGTACCCCAGGACTAGCCTCCTACAATGAGCAGTTCTTC. Translation: CASTPGLASYNEQFF.

Concerning this clone itself: The same CDR3 also results from other DNA sequences found in this sample. The rearrangement links TRBV7-9 to TRBJ1-1; the match to TRBD1 covers 7 bases. J gave up 6 bases and V 3 bases, and 1 base lay outside the gene matches. The germline CDR1 and CDR2 sequences are SEHNR and FQNEAQ (reference sequence). CDR3 length: 12 residues. The CDR3 bases are TGTGCCAGCAGCTTGGGACAGTCTGAAGCTTTCTTT. Residues: CASSLGQSEAFF.

The rearrangement joins TRBV28 to TRBJ2-1; possible D gene TRBD1, 6 bases. Deletions cut 6 bases from V and 0 bases from J, with 24 bases between. Germline CDR1 reads MDHEN; CDR2 reads SYDVKM. The CDR3 loop spans 19 amino acids. The CDR3, as DNA: TGTGCCAGCAGCTCCATTTATAGGGGGTTCTCGGCCTCCTACAATGAGCAGTTCTTC. Its protein is CASSSIYRGFSASYNEQFF.

This clone has a single count. The V call is TRBV5-6, the J call TRBJ2-1; 10 bases fit TRBD1. Looked up from germline, CDR1 is SGHDT and CDR2 is YYEEEE. The CDR3 spans 15 residues. V was clipped by 4 bases and J by 2 bases; unmatched bases: 3. DNA for the CDR3: TGTGCCAGCAGCACGGGACAGGGGCCCTACAATGAGCAGTTCTTC. It yields the protein CASSTGQGPYNEQFF.

This clone was observed a few times. This chain uses TRBV13 with TRBJ1-5; D is perhaps TRBD1 (5 bases). Trimming removed 3 bases at V and 6 bases at J, with 9 bases between. Germline V lookup: CDR1 PRHDT, CDR2 FYEKMQ (reference sequence). The CDR3 consists of 13 residues. CDR3 bases: TGTGCCAGCAGCTTGCAGAGGGGTCAGCCCCAGCATTTT. Translated, it gives CASSLQRGQPQHF.

This rearrangement joins TRBV5-4 to TRBJ1-1; TRBD1 matches at 9 bases. V lost 5 bases to trimming and J lost 5 bases; unmatched junction nucleotides: 10. Germline CDR1 and CDR2: SGHNT and YYREEE (reference sequence). The CDR3 sequence is 15 residues long. The CDR3 loop reads CASSGRTGEATEAFF. CDR3 DNA: TGTGCCAGCAGTGGGCGGACAGGGGAAGCTACTGAAGCTTTCTTT.

V is TRBV7-8 and J is TRBJ2-1; no firm D call. The CDR3 runs 17 residues. CDR1 is SGHVS, CDR2 FQNEAQ, per germline. Trimming pared 0 bases from V and 4 bases from J, leaving 16 bases between. The CDR3, as DNA: TGTGCCAGCAGCTTAGCGGACGCTCTACCCCCTTACAATGAGCAGTTCTTC. As protein: CASSLADALPPYNEQFF.

The chain recombines TRBV2 with TRBJ2-3, with unresolved D. V was clipped by 7 bases and J by 1 base, with 15 bases between them. The CDR3 is made up of 15 amino acids. CDR1 is SNHLY and CDR2 is FYNNEI in the germline V gene. CDR3 sequence: CASKFSATGTDTQYF. In DNA, the CDR3 is TGTGCCAGCAAGTTTTCGGCCACGGGCACAGATACGCAGTATTTT.

The chain joins TRBV5-1 to TRBJ2-7; 12 nucleotides align to TRBD1. After removal of 4 bases from V and 6 bases from J, the junction contained 5 bases not matched to a gene. There are 14 residues in the CDR3. Per the germline V gene, CDR1 is SGHRS and CDR2 is YFSETQ. The CDR3 nucleotides are TGCGCCAGCAGCCAGGGACAGGGGGCGGGCGAGCAGTACTTC. Translated, it gives CASSQGQGAGEQYF.

This sequence joins TRBV27 and TRBJ2-1, with 8 bases fitting TRBD2. With 4 bases clipped from V and 3 bases from J, the junction kept 8 bases outside the gene matches. The CDR3 has 16 residues. The germline V gene encodes CDR1 MNHEY and CDR2 SMNVEV (reference sequence). CDR3 nucleotides: TGTGCCAGCAGTTCCCTGACTAGCGCAAACTACAATGAGCAGTTCTTC. Translated, it gives CASSSLTSANYNEQFF.

The chain's CDR3 is CASSLSGTSGINEQFF. The CDR3 DNA reads as TGTGCCAGCAGCTTATCCGGGACTAGCGGGATTAATGAGCAGTTCTTC. The chain combines TRBV7-8 with TRBJ2-1; 13 positions match TRBD2. CDR1 is SGHVS and CDR2 is FQNEAQ in the germline V gene. CDR3 length: 16 amino acids. V shed 2 bases and J 7 bases; nucleotides not matched to a gene: 5.

The rearrangement uses TRBV19 and TRBJ2-1; 12 bases agree with TRBD2. This CDR3 has 17 residues. The ends lost 5 bases at V and 10 bases at J; junction bases unmatched: 15. Germline CDR1 and CDR2: LNHDA and SQIVND (reference sequence). The CDR3 region is CASSATSGRGAIVEQFF. As DNA, the CDR3 is TGTGCCAGTAGTGCGACTAGCGGGAGAGGGGCGATTGTGGAGCAGTTCTTC.

V is TRBV7-9 and J is TRBJ2-2, with unresolved D. V was trimmed by 5 bases and J by 6 bases, leaving 1 base between them. The CDR3 sequence is 10 residues long. The germline CDR1 and CDR2 sequences are SEHNR and FQNEAQ (reference sequence). This chain's CDR3 is CASSPGELFF. CDR3 DNA: TGTGCCAGCAGCCCCGGGGAGCTGTTTTTT.

V usage is TRBV5-8 and J usage is TRBJ1-1, with D uncertain. The germline CDR1 and CDR2 sequences are SGHTS and YDEGEE. V lost 1 base to trimming and J lost 0 bases, with 22 bases between them. The CDR3 runs to 19 residues. CDR3 in DNA: TGTGCCAGCAGCTTGCCGGTACGGGGTCCCGAATTAATGAACACTGAAGCTTTCTTT. Translated: CASSLPVRGPELMNTEAFF.

The gene calls are TRBV7-6 and TRBJ2-1, with unresolved D. The CDR3 runs 16 residues. CDR1 and CDR2 (germline): SGHVS, FNYEAQ. V lost 1 base to trimming and J lost 5 bases, with 15 bases between them. This CDR3 is CASSLVPDSHDNEQFF. The DNA of the CDR3 is TGTGCCAGCAGCTTAGTACCGGATAGTCACGACAATGAGCAGTTCTTC.

This clone occurred once. This specimen includes other DNA sequences encoding the same CDR3. The CDR3 DNA reads as TGCGCCAGCAGCCAAGTTTTGGGGAATGAGCAGTTCTTC. Its protein is CASSQVLGNEQFF. The chain combines TRBV4-1 with TRBJ2-1; D is undetermined. Deletions cut 1 base from V and 7 bases from J, with 8 bases between. CDR1 MGHRA and CDR2 YSYEKL come from the germline V gene. There are 13 residues in the CDR3.

The rearrangement links TRBV9 to TRBJ2-5, with D perhaps matching TRBD2 (6 bases). This CDR3 has 14 residues. Trimming removed 0 bases from V and 3 bases from J, with 9 bases in between. Per the germline V gene, CDR1 is SGDLS and CDR2 is YYNGEE. The chain's CDR3 is CASSVGSGEETQYF. The CDR3 DNA reads as TGTGCCAGCAGCGTAGGGTCGGGGGAAGAGACCCAGTACTTC.